The clone carrying this TCR beta chain was recorded many times. No antigen is known for it. Between the trimmed V and J ends, which lost 3 bases and 1 base, there was a span of 9 bases. CDR3 length: 15 residues. Germline CDR1 is MNHEY and CDR2 is SMNVEV (reference sequence). The sample belongs to a study of T-cell reconstitution after alpha-beta-depleted transplantation in children. Study outcomes and limitations: The authors attributed T-cell counts and diversity one year after transplant mostly to newly produced T cells. The study traced high day-60 TCRbeta diversity in some patients to surviving recipient T cells and thymic progenitors. About two months after transplant, alpha-beta T cells reportedly came from several hundred expanded graft clones.

Unique molecular identifiers were used in preparing the TCRbeta library. One entry per CDR3 protein, called by TCRdb with MiXCR from the PCR reads. The repertoire holds around 700,000 distinct CDR3 sequences, less than 15% seen once, with about 0.79% in the top ten. The sequence was obtained from a girl aged 2-10 years with congenital amegakaryocytic thrombocytopenia, due to receive a stem cell transplant. This chain connects TRBV27 to TRBJ2-2, with D uncertain. The sequencing used PBMCs, collected before TCRalphabeta/CD19-depleted stem cell transplant. CDR3: CASSLMAGNTGELFF. The CDR3 DNA is TGTGCCAGCAGTTTGATGGCAGGGAACACCGGGGAGCTGTTTTTT.